Presented here are 9 T cell receptor beta chains from one specimen sequenced in a study of blood T cells in healthy people across ages. The use of a sample-barcoded 5' primer and a J-beta primer mix characterized a second PCR of roughly 7 to 11 cycles. TCRdb processed the 5' RACE reads anew with MiXCR; each CDR3 protein has one entry. The sample carries roughly 1,500,000 distinct CDR3 sequences, approximately 42% recorded once. Source material: blood. Source of these receptors: a woman under 30 in good health.

The V and J genes are TRBV3-1 and TRBJ2-3; D is unresolved. V was cut by 1 base and J by 5 bases, with 13 bases left in between. The CDR3 is 15 residues long. The germline V gene has CDR1 LGHDT and CDR2 YNNKEL (reference sequence). CDR3 protein: CASSQVADPVDTQYF. The DNA for the CDR3 is TGTGCCAGCAGCCAAGTAGCAGACCCGGTAGATACGCAGTATTTT.

The chain has TRBV2 and TRBJ2-5; TRBD1 might be the D (5 bases). V was shortened by 3 bases and J by 7 bases, with 15 bases between the two germline ends. Germline V gene lookup returns CDR1 SNHLY and CDR2 FYNNEI. This CDR3 region has 14 residues. Here the CDR3 reads CASSERSFRGTQYF. For the CDR3, the DNA is TGTGCCAGCAGTGAGAGATCCTTTAGGGGGACCCAGTACTTC.

The table lists this clonotype with a few counts. V usage is TRBV29-1 and J usage is TRBJ2-5; 9 bases map to TRBD1. This CDR3 has 14 residues. Losses at the gene ends were 7 bases for V and 5 bases for J; bases not matched to a gene: 11. Germline CDR1 and CDR2: SQVTM and ANQGSEA. CDR3 amino acids: CSAFTGGITETQYF. In DNA, the CDR3 is TGCAGCGCGTTCACAGGGGGCATCACGGAGACCCAGTACTTC.

This clonotype was found many times. The genes are TRBV3-1 and TRBJ2-3, with unresolved D. V lost 1 base, J lost 7 bases, and 9 bases lay in between. The CDR3 loop spans 13 amino acids. CDR1 and CDR2 (germline): LGHDT, YNNKEL (reference sequence). The CDR3, as DNA: TGTGCCAGCAGCCAAGGGCAACCAAATACGCAGTATTTT. This codes for CASSQGQPNTQYF.

The chain recombines TRBV6-5 with TRBJ2-7; D may be TRBD1 or TRBD2 (5 bases each). Trimming stripped 3 bases from V and 2 bases from J, with 11 bases between. The CDR3 has 14 residues. Germline CDR1 and CDR2: MNHEY and SVGAGI. The DNA of the CDR3 is TGTGCCAGCAGTTATGAGGGGCCTCCCTACGAGCAGTACTTC. It translates to CASSYEGPPYEQYF.

V gene TRBV4-1 combines with J gene TRBJ2-6; 8 bases align to TRBD1. The CDR3 is 19 residues long. Per the germline V gene, CDR1 is MGHRA and CDR2 is YSYEKL. Trimming at V came to 4 bases and at J to 0 bases, leaving 11 bases not matched to a gene. CDR3 loop: CASSRRDRQGTSGANVLTF. CDR3 nucleotide sequence: TGCGCCAGCAGCCGCCGGGACAGGCAGGGTACCTCTGGGGCCAACGTCCTGACTTTC.

V is TRBV27 and J is TRBJ1-1; 7 positions match TRBD1. Germline lookup yields CDR1 MNHEY and CDR2 SMNVEV (reference sequence). The V segment lost 5 bases and the J segment 7 bases; nucleotides outside the gene matches: 7. The CDR3 runs to 13 residues. The CDR3 coding sequence is TGTGCCAGCAGTCCGAGGACAGGTATTGAAGCTTTCTTT. Translation: CASSPRTGIEAFF.

This clonotype appeared a few times. A much larger clonotype is one base distant, so this may be a read error. This chain joins TRBV10-2 and TRBJ2-7; the D gene is possibly TRBD2 (5 bases). Looked up from germline, CDR1 is WSHSY and CDR2 is SAAADI. Trimming cost V 6 bases and J 7 bases, with 19 bases left between them. The CDR3 has 14 amino acids. Here the CDR3 DNA reads TGCGCCAGCAGGGAAGGACTTGGCGGCGATGAGCAGTACTTC. Translating it yields CASREGLGGDEQYF.

The CDR3 sequence: CSASPRLTEAFF. CDR3 sequence (DNA): TGCAGTGCTAGTCCCAGGCTAACTGAAGCTTTCTTT. The chain employs TRBV20-1 and TRBJ1-1; D is unclear. Germline V gene sequence: CDR1 DFQATT, CDR2 SNEGSKA (reference sequence). The CDR3 is 12 residues long. Between the trimmed V and J ends, which lost 3 bases and 5 bases, there was a span of 10 bases.